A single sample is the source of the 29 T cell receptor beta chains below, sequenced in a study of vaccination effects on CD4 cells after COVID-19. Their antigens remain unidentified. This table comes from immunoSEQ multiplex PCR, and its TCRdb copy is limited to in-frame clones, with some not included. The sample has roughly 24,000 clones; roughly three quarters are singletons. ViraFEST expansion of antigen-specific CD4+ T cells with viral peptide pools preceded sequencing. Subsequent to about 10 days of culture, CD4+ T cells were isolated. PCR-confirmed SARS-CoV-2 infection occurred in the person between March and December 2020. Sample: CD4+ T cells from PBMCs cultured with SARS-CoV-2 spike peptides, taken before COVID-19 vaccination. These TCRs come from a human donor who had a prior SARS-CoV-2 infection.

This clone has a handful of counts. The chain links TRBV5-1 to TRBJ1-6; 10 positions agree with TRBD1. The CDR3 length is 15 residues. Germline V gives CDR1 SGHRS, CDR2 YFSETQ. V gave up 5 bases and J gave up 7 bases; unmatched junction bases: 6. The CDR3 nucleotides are TGCGCCAGCAGAATGACAGGGGGCGCGAATTCACCCCTCCACTTT. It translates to CASRMTGGANSPLHF. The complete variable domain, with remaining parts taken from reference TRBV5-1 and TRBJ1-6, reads KAGVTQTPRYLIKTRGQQVTLSCSPISGHRSVSWYQQTPGQGLQFLFEYFSETQRNKGNFPGRFSGRQFSNSRSEMNVSTLELGDSALYLCASRMTGGANSPLHFGNGTRLTVT.

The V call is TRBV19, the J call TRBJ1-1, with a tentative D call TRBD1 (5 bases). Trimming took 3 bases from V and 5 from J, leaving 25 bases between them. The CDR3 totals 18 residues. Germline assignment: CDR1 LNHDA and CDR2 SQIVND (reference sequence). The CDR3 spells CASSIIRMGRAPGTEAFF. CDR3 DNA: TGTGCCAGTAGTATTATCAGGATGGGACGGGCCCCGGGGACTGAAGCTTTCTTT.

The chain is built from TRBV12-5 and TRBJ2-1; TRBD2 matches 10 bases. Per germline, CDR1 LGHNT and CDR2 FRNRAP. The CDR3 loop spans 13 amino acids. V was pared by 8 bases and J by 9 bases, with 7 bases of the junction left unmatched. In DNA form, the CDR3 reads TGTGCTAGTACGCTAGCGGGAGTTGGTGAGCAGTTCTTC. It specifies CASTLAGVGEQFF. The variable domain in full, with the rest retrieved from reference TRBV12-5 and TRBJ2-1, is DARVTQTPRHKVTEMGQEVTMRCQPILGHNTVFWYRQTMMQGLELLAYFRNRAPLDDSGMPKDRFSAEMPDATLATLKIQPSEPRDSAVYFCASTLAGVGEQFFGPGTRLTVL.

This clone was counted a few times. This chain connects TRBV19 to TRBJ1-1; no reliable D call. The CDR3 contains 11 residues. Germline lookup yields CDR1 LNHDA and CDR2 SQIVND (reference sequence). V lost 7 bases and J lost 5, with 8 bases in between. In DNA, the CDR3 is TGTGCCAGTATGTTTTCTACTGAAGCTTTCTTT. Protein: CASMFSTEAFF. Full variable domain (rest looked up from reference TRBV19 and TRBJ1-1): DGGITQSPKYLFRKEGQNVTLSCEQNLNHDAMYWYRQDPGQGLRLIYYSQIVNDFQKGDIAEGYSVSREKKESFPLTVTSAQKNPTAFYLCASMFSTEAFFGQGTRLTVV.

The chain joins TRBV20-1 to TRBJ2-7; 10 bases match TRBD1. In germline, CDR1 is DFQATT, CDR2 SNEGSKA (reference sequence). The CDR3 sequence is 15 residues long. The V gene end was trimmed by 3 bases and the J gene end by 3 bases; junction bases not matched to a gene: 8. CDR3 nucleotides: TGCAGTGCTAGTCATACTCGGGACAGGGGCTACGAGCAGTACTTC. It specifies CSASHTRDRGYEQYF.

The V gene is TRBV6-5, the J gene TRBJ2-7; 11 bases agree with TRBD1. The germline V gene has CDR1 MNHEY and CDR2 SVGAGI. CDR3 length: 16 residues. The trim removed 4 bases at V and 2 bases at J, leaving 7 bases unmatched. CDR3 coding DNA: TGTGCCAGCAGTTCACATGGGACAGGGGGAACCTACGAGCAGTACTTC. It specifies CASSSHGTGGTYEQYF.

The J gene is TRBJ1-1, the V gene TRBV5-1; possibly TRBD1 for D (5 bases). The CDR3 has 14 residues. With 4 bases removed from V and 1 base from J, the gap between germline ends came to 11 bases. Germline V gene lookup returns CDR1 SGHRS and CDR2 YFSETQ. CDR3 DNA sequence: TGCGCCAGCAGCCCTTGGGGGGGGAACACTGAAGCTTTCTTT. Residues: CASSPWGGNTEAFF.

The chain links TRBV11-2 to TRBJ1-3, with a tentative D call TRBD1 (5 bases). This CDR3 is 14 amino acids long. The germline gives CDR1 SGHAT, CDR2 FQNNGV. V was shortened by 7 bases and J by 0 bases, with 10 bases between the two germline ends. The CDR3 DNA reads TGTGCCAGCAAAATACAGGCCTCTGGAAACACCATATATTTT. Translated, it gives CASKIQASGNTIYF.

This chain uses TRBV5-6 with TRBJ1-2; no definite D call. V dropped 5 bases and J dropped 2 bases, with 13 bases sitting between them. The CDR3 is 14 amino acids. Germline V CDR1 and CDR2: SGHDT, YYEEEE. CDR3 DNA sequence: TGTGCCAGCAGGCGCACCGGGAGGAACTATGGCTACACCTTC. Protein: CASRRTGRNYGYTF.

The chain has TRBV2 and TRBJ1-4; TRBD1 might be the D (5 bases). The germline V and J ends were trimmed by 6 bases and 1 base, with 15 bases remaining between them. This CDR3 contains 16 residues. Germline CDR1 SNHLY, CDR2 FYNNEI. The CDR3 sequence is CASSSGGFLTNEKLFF. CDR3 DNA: TGTGCCAGCAGCTCGGGGGGATTCCTAACTAATGAAAAACTGTTTTTT.

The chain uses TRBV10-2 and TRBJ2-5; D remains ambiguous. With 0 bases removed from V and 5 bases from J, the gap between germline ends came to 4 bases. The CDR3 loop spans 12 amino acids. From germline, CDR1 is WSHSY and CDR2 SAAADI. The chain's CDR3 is CASSESRETQYF. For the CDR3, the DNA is TGCGCCAGCAGTGAGTCGCGGGAGACCCAGTACTTC.

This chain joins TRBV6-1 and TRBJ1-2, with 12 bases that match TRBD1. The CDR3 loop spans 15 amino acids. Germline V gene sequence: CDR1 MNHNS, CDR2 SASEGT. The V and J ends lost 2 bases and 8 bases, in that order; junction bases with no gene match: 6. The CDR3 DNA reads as TGTGCCAGCAGTGAATTAGGGACAGGGGGCGAGGGCTACACCTTC. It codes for CASSELGTGGEGYTF.

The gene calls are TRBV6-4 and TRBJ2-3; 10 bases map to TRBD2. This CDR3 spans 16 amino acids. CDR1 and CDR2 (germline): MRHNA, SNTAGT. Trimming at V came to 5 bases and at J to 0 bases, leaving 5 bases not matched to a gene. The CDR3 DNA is TGTGCCAGCAGTACAATAGCGGGAGGCAGCACAGATACGCAGTATTTT. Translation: CASSTIAGGSTDTQYF.

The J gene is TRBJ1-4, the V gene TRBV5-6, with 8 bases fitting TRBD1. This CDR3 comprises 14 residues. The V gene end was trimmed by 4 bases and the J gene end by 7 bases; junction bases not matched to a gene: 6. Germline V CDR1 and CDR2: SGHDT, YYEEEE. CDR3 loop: CASSRDRSGEKLFF. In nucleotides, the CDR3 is TGTGCCAGCAGCCGGGACAGGTCTGGTGAAAAACTGTTTTTT.

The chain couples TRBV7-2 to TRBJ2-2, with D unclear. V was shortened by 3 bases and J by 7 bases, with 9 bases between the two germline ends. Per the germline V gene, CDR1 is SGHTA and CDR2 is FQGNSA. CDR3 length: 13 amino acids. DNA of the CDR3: TGTGCCAGCAGCTTCTCTTTCCGCGGGGAGCTGTTTTTT. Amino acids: CASSFSFRGELFF.

CDR3 in amino acids: CAWSPPWASGTSQFF. The DNA for the CDR3 is TGTGCCTGGAGCCCACCTTGGGCTAGCGGGACTTCTCAGTTCTTC. The genes are TRBV30 and TRBJ2-1, with 9 bases lining up with TRBD2. The ends lost 3 bases at V and 13 bases at J; junction bases unmatched: 16. This CDR3 spans 15 amino acids. Germline V gives CDR1 GTSNPN, CDR2 SVGIG (reference sequence). The full variable domain, completed using reference TRBV30 and TRBJ2-1, is SQTIHQWPATLVQPVGSPLSLECTVEGTSNPNLYWYRQAAGRGLQLLFYSVGIGQISSEVPQNLSASRPQDRQFILSSKKLLLSDSGFYLCAWSPPWASGTSQFFGPGTRLTVL.

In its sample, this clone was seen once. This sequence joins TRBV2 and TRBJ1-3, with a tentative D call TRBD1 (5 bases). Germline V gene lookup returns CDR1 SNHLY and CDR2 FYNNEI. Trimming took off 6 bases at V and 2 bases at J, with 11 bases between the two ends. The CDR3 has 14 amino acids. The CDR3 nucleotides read TGTGCCAGCAGACCCCAGGGCCCTGGAAACACCATATATTTT. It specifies CASRPQGPGNTIYF.

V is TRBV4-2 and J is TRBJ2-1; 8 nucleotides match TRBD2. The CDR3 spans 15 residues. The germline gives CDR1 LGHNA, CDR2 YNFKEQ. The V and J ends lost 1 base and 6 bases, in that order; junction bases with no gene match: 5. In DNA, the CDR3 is TGTGCCAGCAGCCAAGCCCAACTAGCGGCCAATGAGCAGTTCTTC. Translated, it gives CASSQAQLAANEQFF.

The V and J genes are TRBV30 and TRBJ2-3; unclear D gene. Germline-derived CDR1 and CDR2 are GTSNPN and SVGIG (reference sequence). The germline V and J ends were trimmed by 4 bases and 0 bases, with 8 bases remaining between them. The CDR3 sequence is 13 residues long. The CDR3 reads CAWIRLSTDTQYF. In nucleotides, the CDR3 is TGTGCCTGGATACGGCTCAGCACAGATACGCAGTATTTT.

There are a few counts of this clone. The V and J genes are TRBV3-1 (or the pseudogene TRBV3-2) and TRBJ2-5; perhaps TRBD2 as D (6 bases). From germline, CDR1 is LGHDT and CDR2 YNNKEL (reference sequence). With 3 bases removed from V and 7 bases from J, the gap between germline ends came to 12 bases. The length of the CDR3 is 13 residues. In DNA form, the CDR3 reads TGTGCCAGCAGCCAGGAGGGGCTCTTGACCCAGTACTTC. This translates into CASSQEGLLTQYF.

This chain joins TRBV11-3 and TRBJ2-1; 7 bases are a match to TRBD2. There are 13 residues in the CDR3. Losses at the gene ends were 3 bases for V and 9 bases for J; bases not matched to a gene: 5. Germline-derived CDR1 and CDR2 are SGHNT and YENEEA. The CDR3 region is CASSLRELGEQFF. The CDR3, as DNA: TGTGCCAGCAGCTTGCGGGAGTTAGGTGAGCAGTTCTTC.

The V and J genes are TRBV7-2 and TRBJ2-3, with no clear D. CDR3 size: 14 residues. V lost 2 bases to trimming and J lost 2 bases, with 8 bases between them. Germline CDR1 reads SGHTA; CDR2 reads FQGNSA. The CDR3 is CASSLLGPTDTQYF. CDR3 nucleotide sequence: TGTGCCAGCAGCTTACTTGGGCCCACAGATACGCAGTATTTT. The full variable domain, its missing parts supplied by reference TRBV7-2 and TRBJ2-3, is GAGVSQSPSNKVTEKGKDVELRCDPISGHTALYWYRQSLGQGLEFLIYFQGNSAPDKSGLPSDRFSAERTGGSVSTLTIQRTQQEDSAVYLCASSLLGPTDTQYFGPGTRLTVL.

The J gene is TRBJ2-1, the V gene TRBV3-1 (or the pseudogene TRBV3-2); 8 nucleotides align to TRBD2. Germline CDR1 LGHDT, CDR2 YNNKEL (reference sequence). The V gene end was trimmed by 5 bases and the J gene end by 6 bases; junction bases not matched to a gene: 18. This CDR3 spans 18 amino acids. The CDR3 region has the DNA TGTGCCAGCAGCGCCTGGTCGCGTAGAAGCGGGGGAGGCAATGAGCAGTTCTTC. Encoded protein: CASSAWSRRSGGGNEQFF.

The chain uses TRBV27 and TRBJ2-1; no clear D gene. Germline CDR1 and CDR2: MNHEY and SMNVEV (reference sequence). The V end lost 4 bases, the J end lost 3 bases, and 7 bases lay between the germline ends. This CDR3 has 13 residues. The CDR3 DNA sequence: TGTGCCAGCAGTTACGCAGGCTACAATGAGCAGTTCTTC. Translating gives CASSYAGYNEQFF.

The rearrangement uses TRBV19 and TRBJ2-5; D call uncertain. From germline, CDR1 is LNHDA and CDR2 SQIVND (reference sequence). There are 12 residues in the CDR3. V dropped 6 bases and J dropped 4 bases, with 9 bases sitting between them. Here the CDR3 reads CASRVPGETQYF. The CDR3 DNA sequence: TGTGCCAGTAGGGTTCCGGGAGAGACCCAGTACTTC.

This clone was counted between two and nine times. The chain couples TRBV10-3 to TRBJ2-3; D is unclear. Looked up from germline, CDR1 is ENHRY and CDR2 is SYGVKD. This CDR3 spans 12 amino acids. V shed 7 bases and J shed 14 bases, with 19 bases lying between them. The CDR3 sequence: CAIMGLGPPMYF. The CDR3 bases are TGTGCCATCATGGGTCTGGGTCCCCCCATGTATTTT.

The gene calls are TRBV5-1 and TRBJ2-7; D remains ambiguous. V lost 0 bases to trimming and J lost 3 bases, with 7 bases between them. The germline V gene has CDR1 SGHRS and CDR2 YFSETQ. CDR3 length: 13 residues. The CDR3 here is CASSLDTVYEQYF. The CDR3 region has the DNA TGCGCCAGCAGCTTGGACACAGTCTACGAGCAGTACTTC.

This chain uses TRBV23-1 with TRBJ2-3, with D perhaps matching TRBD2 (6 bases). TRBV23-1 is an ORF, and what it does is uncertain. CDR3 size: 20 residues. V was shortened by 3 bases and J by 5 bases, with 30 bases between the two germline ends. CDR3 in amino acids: CASSQSTRAREDPPGDTQYF. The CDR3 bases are TGCGCCAGCAGTCAGTCTACGCGGGCAAGGGAGGACCCACCCGGAGATACGCAGTATTTT.

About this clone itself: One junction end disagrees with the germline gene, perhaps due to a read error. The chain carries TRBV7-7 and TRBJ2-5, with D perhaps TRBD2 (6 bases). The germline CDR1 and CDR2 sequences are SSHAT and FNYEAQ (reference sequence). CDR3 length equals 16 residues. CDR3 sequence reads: CASSLGGAGKSETQYF. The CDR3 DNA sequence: TGTGCTAGCAGCTTAGGCGGGGCAGGGAAGTCCGAGACCCAGTACTTC.